Listed below are T cell receptor beta chains from one sample, sequenced in a study of blood T cell repertoires in COVID-19. TCRdb's table, derived via immunoSEQ multiplex PCR, lists solely in-frame clones and lacks some. Counted here are 200,000 to 250,000 clones, roughly 80% occurring once; the ten biggest clones make up under 3%. The sample consisted of peripheral blood. These receptors originate from a woman aged 65 to 85 with active or convalescent COVID-19. Each CDR3 is given without its conserved first and last residue. Each record gives: clone size, D gene, V gene, J gene, CDR3 protein. The D gene is left open where the match is weak. The size field is filled for only some rows; it gives once, few, many or a size class.

clone_size: NA; d_call: TRBD2; v_call: TRBV24-1; j_call: TRBJ2-3; cdr3_aa: ATSGGGATDTQY
clone_size: NA; d_call: TRBD1; v_call: TRBV5-6; j_call: TRBJ1-2; cdr3_aa: ASRTFSPGQGAYGYT
clone_size: NA; d_call: NA; v_call: TRBV27; j_call: TRBJ1-3; cdr3_aa: ASSRTASGNTIY
clone_size: NA; d_call: NA; v_call: TRBV18; j_call: TRBJ1-2; cdr3_aa: ASDGGAYGYT
clone_size: NA; d_call: TRBD1; v_call: TRBV19; j_call: TRBJ1-2; cdr3_aa: ASSIGQGVSLGGYT
clone_size: NA; d_call: NA; v_call: TRBV7-8; j_call: TRBJ2-3; cdr3_aa: ASSSWHGVSTDTQY
clone_size: NA; d_call: TRBD1; v_call: TRBV5-1; j_call: TRBJ1-4; cdr3_aa: ASTRQGGEKLF
clone_size: NA; d_call: TRBD2; v_call: TRBV11-2; j_call: TRBJ2-7; cdr3_aa: ASSLVWSSGGSSYEQY
clone_size: few; d_call: NA; v_call: TRBV10-3; j_call: TRBJ2-1; cdr3_aa: AISPDNEQF
clone_size: NA; d_call: TRBD2; v_call: TRBV10-3; j_call: TRBJ2-2; cdr3_aa: AISETGGRNTGELF
clone_size: NA; d_call: NA; v_call: TRBV7-9; j_call: TRBJ2-7; cdr3_aa: ASSLAGPSSNEQY
clone_size: once; d_call: TRBD1; v_call: TRBV19; j_call: TRBJ1-5; cdr3_aa: ASSSLTGANQPQH
clone_size: NA; d_call: TRBD1; v_call: TRBV5-1; j_call: TRBJ1-2; cdr3_aa: ASSHRGSYYGYT
clone_size: few; d_call: NA; v_call: TRBV28; j_call: TRBJ1-2; cdr3_aa: ATTAGTTNYGYT
clone_size: NA; d_call: NA; v_call: TRBV4-1; j_call: TRBJ2-3; cdr3_aa: ASSPVGTTDTQY
clone_size: once; d_call: TRBD2; v_call: TRBV29-1; j_call: TRBJ2-3; cdr3_aa: SVRLAGGTTDTQY
clone_size: NA; d_call: TRBD2; v_call: TRBV3-1/TRBV3-2; j_call: TRBJ2-5; cdr3_aa: ASSQGTLGGETQY
clone_size: NA; d_call: NA; v_call: TRBV29-1; j_call: TRBJ1-1; cdr3_aa: RHLRGRAF
clone_size: NA; d_call: TRBD2; v_call: TRBV6-5; j_call: TRBJ2-5; cdr3_aa: ASSYPTSGIQETQY
clone_size: NA; d_call: TRBD2; v_call: TRBV20-1; j_call: TRBJ2-2; cdr3_aa: SASRGSTNTGELF
clone_size: NA; d_call: TRBD1; v_call: TRBV9; j_call: TRBJ1-1; cdr3_aa: ASSVVGQGDRAEAF